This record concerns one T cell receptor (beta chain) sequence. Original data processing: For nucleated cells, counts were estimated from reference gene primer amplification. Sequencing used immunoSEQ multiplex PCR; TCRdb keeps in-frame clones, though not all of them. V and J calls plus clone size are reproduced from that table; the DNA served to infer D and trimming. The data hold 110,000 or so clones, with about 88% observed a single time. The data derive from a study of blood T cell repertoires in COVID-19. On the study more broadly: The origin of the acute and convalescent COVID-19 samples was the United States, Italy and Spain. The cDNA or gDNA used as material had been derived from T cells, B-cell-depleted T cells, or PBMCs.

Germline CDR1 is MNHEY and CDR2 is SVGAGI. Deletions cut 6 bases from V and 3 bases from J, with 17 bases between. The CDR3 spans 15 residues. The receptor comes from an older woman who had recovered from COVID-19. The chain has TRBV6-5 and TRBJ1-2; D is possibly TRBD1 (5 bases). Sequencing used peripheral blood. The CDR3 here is CASSLSYQGYYGYTF. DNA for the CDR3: TGTGCCAGCAGCCTCTCCTACCAGGGTTACTATGGCTACACCTTC.